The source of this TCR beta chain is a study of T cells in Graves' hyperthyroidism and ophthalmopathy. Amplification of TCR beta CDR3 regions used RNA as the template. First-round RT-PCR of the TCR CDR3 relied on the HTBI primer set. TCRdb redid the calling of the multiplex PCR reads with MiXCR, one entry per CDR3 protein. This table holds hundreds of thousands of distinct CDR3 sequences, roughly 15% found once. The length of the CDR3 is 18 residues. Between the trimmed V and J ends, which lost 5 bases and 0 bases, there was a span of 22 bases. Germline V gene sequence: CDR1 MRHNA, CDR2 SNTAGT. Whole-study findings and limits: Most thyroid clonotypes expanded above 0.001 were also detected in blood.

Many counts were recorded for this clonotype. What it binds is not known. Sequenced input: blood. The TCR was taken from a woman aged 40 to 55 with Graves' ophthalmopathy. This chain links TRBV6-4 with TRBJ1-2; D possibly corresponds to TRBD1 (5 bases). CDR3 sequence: CASSTDRSPGTANYGYTF. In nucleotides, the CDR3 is TGTGCCAGCAGTACCGACCGATCCCCCGGGACCGCTAACTATGGCTACACCTTC.